The 29 T cell receptor beta chains reported below all come from one sample, sequenced in a study of blood T cell repertoires in COVID-19. Repertoires were generated with immunoSEQ multiplex PCR, while TCRdb's copy carries only in-frame clones and drops some. The table has roughly 250,000 clones, roughly 87% seen once. Sequenced sample: peripheral blood. Receptor source: a man aged 60-69 years who had recovered from COVID-19.

This clone showed up just a few times. This chain joins TRBV5-1 and TRBJ2-2; D not certain. V lost 0 bases to trimming and J lost 8 bases, with 14 bases between them. Germline loops: CDR1 SGHRS, CDR2 YFSETQ. The CDR3 loop spans 15 amino acids. Here the CDR3 reads CASSLESSGSGELFF. The CDR3 DNA follows: TGCGCCAGCAGCTTGGAATCGTCAGGATCGGGGGAGCTGTTTTTT.

This chain connects TRBV9 to TRBJ1-4, with D perhaps TRBD1 (5 bases). Germline CDR1 reads SGDLS; CDR2 reads YYNGEE. The CDR3 sequence is 14 residues long. V was cut by 1 base and J by 8 bases, with 12 bases left in between. CDR3: CASSVSGVSEKLFF. CDR3 bases: TGTGCCAGCAGCGTATCGGGGGTTAGCGAAAAACTGTTTTTT.

The CDR3 DNA sequence: TGTGCCAGCAGCCCACCGGGGGGGGCCCAAGAGACCCAGTACTTC. This sequence encodes CASSPPGGAQETQYF. The rearrangement links TRBV9 to TRBJ2-5, with TRBD2 matching 8 bases. This CDR3 region has 15 residues. The trim removed 4 bases at V and 1 base at J, leaving 6 bases unmatched. Germline V gene data show CDR1 as SGDLS and CDR2 as YYNGEE.

The chain is built from TRBV25-1 and TRBJ2-4, with TRBD1 matching over 7 bases. This CDR3 has 14 amino acids. The germline gives CDR1 MGHDK, CDR2 SYGVNS. The ends lost 3 bases at V and 2 bases at J; junction bases unmatched: 1. In DNA form, the CDR3 reads TGTGCCAGCAGTGAGACAGGGTCCAAAAACATTCAGTACTTC. Residues: CASSETGSKNIQYF.

This chain joins TRBV3-1 (or the pseudogene TRBV3-2) and TRBJ2-2; TRBD1 agrees at 8 bases. J lost 5 bases, V lost 3 bases, and 5 bases had no gene match. Germline V gene lookup returns CDR1 LGHDT and CDR2 YNNKEL (reference sequence). CDR3 length equals 15 residues. CDR3 DNA: TGTGCCAGCAGCCAGTCAGGGGGCCGGACCGGGGAGCTGTTTTTT. Its translation: CASSQSGGRTGELFF.

The chain carries TRBV9 and TRBJ2-5, with 10 bases aligning to TRBD1. V lost 4 bases, J lost 5 bases, and 8 bases stayed unmatched. Germline CDR1 reads SGDLS; CDR2 reads YYNGEE. The CDR3 has 15 amino acids. The CDR3, as DNA: TGTGCCAGCAGCCCAGCCGGGACAGGGGTTGAGACCCAGTACTTC. It yields the protein CASSPAGTGVETQYF.

The chain uses TRBV2 and TRBJ2-3; 9 positions match TRBD1. Germline V gene sequence: CDR1 SNHLY, CDR2 FYNNEI. After removal of 4 bases from V and 4 bases from J, the junction contained 6 bases not matched to a gene. The CDR3 has 15 amino acids. The CDR3 here is CASSVSTGGPDTQYF. CDR3 in DNA: TGTGCCAGCAGTGTGAGTACAGGGGGCCCAGATACGCAGTATTTT.

This clone was recorded once. This chain links TRBV4-1 with TRBJ2-7; maybe TRBD1 (6 bases). CDR1 is MGHRA and CDR2 is YSYEKL in the germline V gene. V was trimmed by 0 bases and J by 0 bases, leaving 12 bases between them. The CDR3 has 16 residues. CDR3 amino acids: CASSQDRTESSYEQYF. DNA of the CDR3: TGCGCCAGCAGCCAAGATCGGACAGAAAGCTCCTACGAGCAGTACTTC.

CDR3: CASSLGPGLAGGRWEQYF. The CDR3 DNA reads as TGTGCCAGCAGCTTAGGGCCGGGACTAGCGGGGGGACGTTGGGAGCAGTACTTC. The chain recombines TRBV7-2 with TRBJ2-7; 15 bases fit TRBD2. V lost 1 base to trimming and J lost 7 bases; unmatched junction nucleotides: 11. CDR1 is SGHTA, CDR2 FQGNSA, per germline. This CDR3 has 18 amino acids. Using reference TRBV7-2 and TRBJ2-7 for the parts outside the CDR3, the full variable domain is GAGVSQSPSNKVTEKGKDVELRCDPISGHTALYWYRQSLGQGLEFLIYFQGNSAPDKSGLPSDRFSAERTGGSVSTLTIQRTQQEDSAVYLCASSLGPGLAGGRWEQYFGPGTRLTVT.

V and J are TRBV24-1 and TRBJ2-2, with TRBD1 matching over 8 bases. The J segment lost 7 bases and the V segment lost 0 bases, leaving 3 bases of the junction unmatched. The germline gives CDR1 KGHDR, CDR2 SFDVKD. This CDR3 is built from 15 residues. CDR3 sequence reads: CATSDLRTGIGELFF. The CDR3 DNA is TGTGCCACCAGTGATTTGCGGACAGGGATCGGGGAGCTGTTTTTT.

The J gene is TRBJ1-5, the V gene TRBV15, with D maybe TRBD1 (5 bases). V was cut by 2 bases and J by 3 bases, with 26 bases left in between. The CDR3 spans 20 residues. Per germline, CDR1 LNHNV and CDR2 YYDKDF (reference sequence). CDR3 nucleotides: TGTGCCACCAGCAGATGGGGCGTGGGCAACCTGCAAGAATACAATCAGCCCCAGCATTTT. Its protein is CATSRWGVGNLQEYNQPQHF.

In nucleotides, the CDR3 is TGTGCCAGCAGTGAAGGCCGAGGTAATACGCAGTATTTT. This gives the protein CASSEGRGNTQYF. This chain connects TRBV2 to TRBJ2-3; D not certain. Germline values: CDR1 SNHLY, CDR2 FYNNEI. This CDR3 spans 13 amino acids. V lost 1 base to trimming and J lost 7 bases, with 9 bases between them.

The chain recombines TRBV21-1 with TRBJ2-7; TRBD2 reflects the table's D call only, with no check against the DNA. TRBV21-1 is tagged as a pseudogene. The CDR3 sequence is 15 residues long. Written as DNA, the CDR3 is TGTGCCAGCAGCACCTTACTCTCCGGTCCCTACGAGCAGTACTTC. This codes for CASSTLLSGPYEQYF.

Notes on this clone: Other DNA sequences within the sample encode an identical CDR3. The V and J genes are TRBV27 and TRBJ1-2; 10 positions match TRBD1. The CDR3 has 15 amino acids. Germline-derived CDR1 and CDR2 are MNHEY and SMNVEV (reference sequence). The V and J ends lost 5 bases and 2 bases, in that order; junction bases with no gene match: 5. CDR3 sequence (DNA): TGTGCCAGCAGTCGAGGGGGACAGGGGAACTATGGCTACACCTTC. Its translation is CASSRGGQGNYGYTF.

The DNA of the CDR3 is TGTGCCAGTAGTAAGCGGACAGGGAGTCCTTACGAGCAGTACGTC. This translates into CASSKRTGSPYEQYV. This sequence joins TRBV19 and TRBJ2-7, with 8 bases that match TRBD1. Germline CDR1 and CDR2: LNHDA and SQIVND (reference sequence). V lost 4 bases, J lost 4 bases, and 9 bases stayed unmatched. This CDR3 is 15 amino acids long.

A single count supports this clone. V usage is TRBV28 and J usage is TRBJ1-3; D is unresolved. CDR3 size: 14 residues. The germline CDR1 and CDR2 sequences are MDHEN and SYDVKM. Trimming cost V 5 bases and J 4 bases, with 12 bases left between them. The CDR3 bases are TGTGCCAGCAGTCCTCCGCGAGGCGGAAACACCATATATTTT. Amino acids: CASSPPRGGNTIYF.

In regard to this clone: This specimen includes other DNA sequences encoding the same CDR3. This chain links TRBV19 with TRBJ2-2, with 7 bases that match TRBD2. This CDR3 is 14 amino acids long. Germline CDR1 and CDR2: LNHDA and SQIVND (reference sequence). V trimming: 5 bases; J trimming: 2 bases; junction bases outside the gene matches: 2. The CDR3: CASSWGLNTGELFF. The CDR3 bases are TGTGCCAGTAGTTGGGGACTAAACACCGGGGAGCTGTTTTTT.

The chain couples TRBV24-1 to TRBJ2-5; tentatively, D is TRBD1 (6 bases). The CDR3 runs 14 residues. With 5 bases removed from V and 5 bases from J, the gap between germline ends came to 14 bases. Germline-derived CDR1 and CDR2 are KGHDR and SFDVKD. In DNA, the CDR3 is TGTGCCACCAGTGTACAGGGAATTGGGGAGACCCAGTACTTC. Translated: CATSVQGIGETQYF.

The J gene is TRBJ1-6, the V gene TRBV27; a possible D gene is TRBD1 (5 bases). Looked up from germline, CDR1 is MNHEY and CDR2 is SMNVEV (reference sequence). The CDR3 has 13 amino acids. Trimming left V 7 bases short and J 9 bases short, with 13 bases between. The CDR3 here is CASTRTSSSPLHF. The CDR3 DNA follows: TGTGCCAGCACTCGGACATCCAGTTCACCCCTCCACTTT.

This rearrangement joins TRBV9 to TRBJ1-1; 7 bases are shared with TRBD1. CDR1 SGDLS and CDR2 YYNGEE come from the germline V gene. The CDR3 runs to 15 residues. The ends lost 4 bases at V and 5 bases at J; junction bases unmatched: 11. CDR3 DNA: TGTGCCAGCAGCCATAACAGGGGTCGGGGTACTGAAGCTTTCTTT. Translation: CASSHNRGRGTEAFF.

Notes on this clone: A much larger clone differs by one base, so this may be a read error. The chain links TRBV7-8 to TRBJ1-1, with D uncertain. The CDR3 has 13 residues. V lost 3 bases and J 1 base, leaving 6 bases between the germline ends. CDR1 and CDR2 (germline): SGHVS, FQNEAQ. In DNA form, the CDR3 reads TGTGCCAGCAGCTTTTCGGGGAACACTGAAGCTTTCTTT. Translating it yields CASSFSGNTEAFF.

The chain has TRBV5-8 and TRBJ2-7, with D possibly matching TRBD2 (7 bases). The germline V and J ends were trimmed by 3 bases and 4 bases, with 14 bases remaining between them. The CDR3 spans 14 residues. CDR1 and CDR2 (germline): SGHTS, YDEGEE. The CDR3, as DNA: TGTGCCAGCAGCTGGAAGGGGGGGGTTTACGAGCAGTACTTC. This encodes CASSWKGGVYEQYF.

CDR3 loop: CASSPRGDGTDTQYF. The DNA of the CDR3 is TGTGCCAGCAGCCCGCGGGGAGATGGCACAGATACGCAGTATTTT. V and J are TRBV3-1 (or the pseudogene TRBV3-2) and TRBJ2-3; perhaps TRBD2 as D (6 bases). CDR3 length: 15 amino acids. Germline CDR1 LGHDT, CDR2 YNNKEL (reference sequence). V lost 4 bases and J lost 1, with 12 bases in between.

The chain combines TRBV19 with TRBJ2-3; perhaps TRBD2 as D (5 bases). The CDR3 extends over 13 amino acids. Germline values: CDR1 LNHDA, CDR2 SQIVND (reference sequence). Trimming left V 0 bases short and J 10 bases short, with 11 bases between. CDR3 in DNA: TGTGCCAGTAGTATAGACGGGGTTCCCCCGCAGTATTTT. It codes for CASSIDGVPPQYF.

The chain uses TRBV6-2 or TRBV6-3 and TRBJ1-1, with D possibly being TRBD1 (6 bases). The CDR3 extends over 13 amino acids. With 0 bases removed from V and 11 bases from J, the gap between germline ends came to 13 bases. Germline V gene sequence: CDR1 MNHEY, CDR2 SVGEGT. This CDR3 is CASSYSPRGHAFF. CDR3 nucleotides: TGTGCCAGCAGTTACTCACCCAGGGGACATGCTTTCTTT.

The V call is TRBV10-1, the J call TRBJ2-1; TRBD1 aligns across 9 bases. Per germline, CDR1 WNHNN and CDR2 SYGVQD (reference sequence). The CDR3 consists of 15 residues. Unmatched junction bases numbered 10, after V lost 5 bases and J lost 8 bases. CDR3 amino acids: CASSSRDRVSDEQFF. Here the CDR3 DNA reads TGCGCCAGCAGTAGCCGGGACAGGGTCTCCGATGAGCAGTTCTTC.

The V call is TRBV19, the J call TRBJ2-3, with D possibly matching TRBD2 (7 bases). Germline-derived CDR1 and CDR2 are LNHDA and SQIVND (reference sequence). The CDR3 totals 15 residues. The ends were cut back, 3 bases at V and 4 bases at J, with 14 bases in the middle. This CDR3 is CASSMGGGAADTQYF. Here the CDR3 DNA reads TGTGCCAGTAGTATGGGGGGGGGCGCGGCAGATACGCAGTATTTT.

The chain carries TRBV5-1 and TRBJ1-4; no clear D. The CDR3 length is 15 residues. Looked up from germline, CDR1 is SGHRS and CDR2 is YFSETQ. V was cut by 0 bases and J by 8 bases, with 14 bases left in between. CDR3 in amino acids: CASSLGVNGGEKLFF. In DNA form, the CDR3 reads TGCGCCAGCAGCTTGGGAGTAAACGGAGGGGAAAAACTGTTTTTT.

This clone was seen only once. This chain uses TRBV2 with TRBJ1-2, with D tentatively TRBD1 (6 bases). Trimming cost V 8 bases and J 0 bases, with 13 bases left between them. Germline lookup yields CDR1 SNHLY and CDR2 FYNNEI. This CDR3 comprises 14 residues. CDR3 in amino acids: CASGTQGSNYGYTF. The DNA for the CDR3 is TGTGCCAGCGGGACACAGGGATCTAACTATGGCTACACCTTC.